This T cell receptor (beta chain) comes out of a study of T cell responses to AZD1222 COVID-19 vaccine. Looking at the study overall: Pooling covered second doses at about 4 or about 12 weeks.

Overall study findings and caveats: Without day 14 samples, only post-peak T cell repertoires were studied. Among AZD1222 vaccinees, only six or seven were seropositive at baseline.

V shed 10 bases and J 8 bases; nucleotides not matched to a gene: 9. The V gene's germline CDR1 is SNHLY and CDR2 FYNNEI. The CDR3 is made up of 13 amino acids. Only in-frame clones appear in the TCRdb table, and some are missing; sequencing was by immunoSEQ multiplex PCR. The sample has 70,000 to 90,000 clones; more than 90% are singletons. Details on this clone: The antigen is unknown.

Specimen: peripheral blood, collected on day 0 of AZD1222 vaccination. The gene calls are TRBV2 and TRBJ1-4, with 8 bases fitting TRBD1. This TCR was sampled from an adult in good health. This chain's CDR3 is CANRQGLQEKLFF. In DNA, the CDR3 is TGTGCCAACCGACAGGGGTTGCAAGAAAAACTGTTTTTT.